Below, 10 T cell receptor beta chains from the same sample are listed, as sequenced in a study of Ad26.COV2.S vaccination and SARS-CoV-2 variants. As for treatment: around 19 received Ad26.COV2.S at low or high dose, single or two shots; roughly five received placebo; per-sample allocation not given. Sampling happened 63 days after the first vaccine or placebo injection. TCRdb's copy holds only in-frame clones and misses some; the assay was immunoSEQ multiplex PCR. The table records over 400,000 clones, 85% to 90% of them present only once. The source material was peripheral blood, sampled in a trial of Ad26.COV2.S vaccine versus placebo. The receptors were gathered from a person aged 18-60 years who received the Ad26.COV2.S COVID-19 vaccine or a placebo.

The rearrangement links TRBV7-6 to TRBJ2-2; D call uncertain. V was cut by 5 bases and J by 5 bases, with 18 bases left in between. CDR1 SGHVS and CDR2 FNYEAQ come from the germline V gene. The CDR3 totals 16 residues. CDR3 region: CASSRWTGRETGELFF. Here the CDR3 DNA reads TGTGCCAGCAGCCGCTGGACCGGCCGAGAGACCGGGGAGCTGTTTTTT.

This clone was detected only a few times. The chain joins TRBV7-2 to TRBJ2-7, with 8 bases lining up with TRBD2. The trim removed 5 bases at V and 0 bases at J, leaving 6 bases unmatched. CDR3 length: 15 residues. Germline CDR1 is SGHTA and CDR2 is FQGNSA. The CDR3 DNA sequence: TGTGCCAGCAGCCCGGGGGGGACCAGCTCCTACGAGCAGTACTTC. It codes for CASSPGGTSSYEQYF.

This chain joins TRBV27 and TRBJ1-2; 8 nucleotides agree with TRBD1. J was trimmed by 4 bases and V by 6 bases; bases with no gene match: 7. CDR3 length equals 14 residues. Germline-derived CDR1 and CDR2 are MNHEY and SMNVEV (reference sequence). The CDR3 nucleotides read TGTGCCAGCAGCCGACAGGGGTGGGTCTATGGCTACACCTTC. It specifies CASSRQGWVYGYTF.

V gene TRBV15 combines with J gene TRBJ2-5; D gene uncertain. The length of the CDR3 is 13 residues. Trimming pared 0 bases from V and 3 bases from J, leaving 5 bases between. Germline CDR1 and CDR2: LNHNV and YYDKDF (reference sequence). Here the CDR3 DNA reads TGTGCCACCAGCAGAGATGCAGAAGAGACCCAGTACTTC. Amino acids: CATSRDAEETQYF.

The chain uses TRBV29-1 and TRBJ1-1, with D possibly being TRBD1 (5 bases). CDR1 and CDR2 (germline): SQVTM, ANQGSEA. The CDR3 runs to 13 residues. The V end lost 4 bases, the J end lost 5 bases, and 14 bases lay between the germline ends. The CDR3 reads CSVVDGGGTEAFF. CDR3 nucleotides: TGCAGCGTTGTGGATGGGGGGGGAACTGAAGCTTTCTTT.

This clone appeared a single time. The V call is TRBV11-3, the J call TRBJ2-7; TRBD1 agrees at 9 bases. V gave up 3 bases and J gave up 3 bases; unmatched junction bases: 9. CDR1 and CDR2 (germline): SGHNT, YENEEA. CDR3 length: 16 amino acids. CDR3 sequence (DNA): TGTGCCAGCAGCTTTGGGGTTTGGGACAGGGACTACGAGCAGTACTTC. Its protein product is CASSFGVWDRDYEQYF.

The chain links TRBV29-1 to TRBJ2-3, with 10 bases identical to TRBD2. Germline CDR1 is SQVTM and CDR2 is ANQGSEA. The CDR3 runs 14 residues. After removal of 5 bases from V and 5 bases from J, the junction contained 7 bases not matched to a gene. In nucleotides, the CDR3 is TGCAGCGTTCCCCCCGGGACTAGCGAAGATACGCAGTATTTT. Translation gives CSVPPGTSEDTQYF.

The chain is built from TRBV24-1 and TRBJ2-1, with 7 nucleotides matching TRBD1. The germline V gene encodes CDR1 KGHDR and CDR2 SFDVKD. The CDR3 length is 14 residues. Trimming took 1 base from V and 9 from J; bases not matched to a gene: 5. The DNA of the CDR3 is TGTGCCACCAGTGATTTAACAGGGGTTGGTGAGCAGTTCTTC. This translates into CATSDLTGVGEQFF.

The chain has TRBV4-1 and TRBJ2-1; D ambiguous. Trimming removed 1 base from V and 4 bases from J, with 5 bases in between. This CDR3 spans 13 amino acids. The germline gives CDR1 MGHRA, CDR2 YSYEKL. CDR3 amino acids: CASSQVDYNEQFF. The CDR3 bases are TGCGCCAGCAGCCAAGTGGATTACAATGAGCAGTTCTTC.

The chain uses TRBV19 and TRBJ2-3; D uncertain. V dropped 5 bases and J dropped 6 bases, with 0 bases sitting between them. The CDR3 extends over 9 amino acids. Germline V gene sequence: CDR1 LNHDA, CDR2 SQIVND (reference sequence). CDR3 residues: CASSDTQYF. In DNA, the CDR3 is TGTGCCAGTAGTGATACGCAGTATTTT.